The 10 T cell receptor beta chains below all came from one sample that was sequenced in a study of T-cell reconstitution after alpha-beta-depleted transplantation in children. Using unique molecular identifiers, the investigators prepared the TCRbeta library. TCRdb reprocessed the PCR reads via MiXCR and lists one record per CDR3 protein. The table lists about 640,000 distinct CDR3 sequences, 13% of them singletons, with 2.2% in the top ten. Sequencing used PBMCs, mostly from graft donor cells, obtained 360 days after TCRalphabeta/CD19-depleted stem cell transplant. The receptors here all came from a male patient between 5 and 17 years old who had a stem cell transplant for acute myeloid leukemia, so the T cells may come from the graft donor.

Many counts were recorded for this clonotype. The rearrangement links TRBV28 to TRBJ2-7; 9 bases are shared with TRBD1. With V trimmed by 6 bases and J by 0 bases, 6 bases remained unmatched. The CDR3 has 15 amino acids. CDR1 and CDR2 (germline): MDHEN, SYDVKM. CDR3 nucleotides: TGTGCCAGCAGCCGGGGGACAGGGATCTCCTACGAGCAGTACTTC. It encodes CASSRGTGISYEQYF.

There are a few counts of this clonotype. J is TRBJ1-2 and V is TRBV29-1, with D possibly matching TRBD1 (6 bases). Germline V gives CDR1 SQVTM, CDR2 ANQGSEA. Between the trimmed V and J ends, which lost 7 bases and 8 bases, there was a span of 20 bases. CDR3 length: 13 amino acids. This CDR3 is CSAWGGAGRGYTF. The CDR3 nucleotides read TGCAGCGCATGGGGGGGGGCTGGACGGGGCTACACCTTC.

The gene calls are TRBV30 and TRBJ2-7; D might be TRBD1 or TRBD2, each matching 6 bases. V lost 0 bases and J lost 2, with 11 bases in between. Germline V gene data show CDR1 as GTSNPN and CDR2 as SVGIG (reference sequence). This CDR3 comprises 14 residues. The CDR3 coding sequence is TGTGCCTGGAGTGTACTTGGGGGGCCCTACGAGCAGTACTTC. Protein sequence: CAWSVLGGPYEQYF. Using reference TRBV30 and TRBJ2-7 for the parts outside the CDR3, the full variable domain is SQTIHQWPATLVQPVGSPLSLECTVEGTSNPNLYWYRQAAGRGLQLLFYSVGIGQISSEVPQNLSASRPQDRQFILSSKKLLLSDSGFYLCAWSVLGGPYEQYFGPGTRLTVT.

This chain joins TRBV28 and TRBJ2-5; D possibly matches TRBD1 or TRBD2 (7 bases each). Deletions cut 7 bases from V and 4 bases from J, with 19 bases between. CDR1 is MDHEN, CDR2 SYDVKM, per germline. CDR3 length: 15 amino acids. CDR3 amino acids: CASITRGGEGETQYF. The CDR3 DNA sequence: TGTGCCAGCATCACCAGGGGGGGGGAGGGAGAGACCCAGTACTTC.

A few counts support this clonotype. The chain has TRBV4-3 and TRBJ2-1; D unresolved. V was cut by 4 bases and J by 7 bases, with 14 bases left in between. This CDR3 comprises 14 residues. Germline values: CDR1 LGHNA, CDR2 YSLEER. The CDR3 loop is CASSPLPPWNEQFF. CDR3 DNA sequence: TGCGCCAGCAGCCCCTTGCCCCCGTGGAATGAGCAGTTCTTC.

This clonotype appeared a few times. The chain joins TRBV18 to TRBJ2-4, with 7 bases lining up with TRBD1. CDR3 length: 16 residues. The V gene end was trimmed by 2 bases and the J gene end by 0 bases; junction bases not matched to a gene: 4. Germline lookup yields CDR1 KGHSH and CDR2 LQKENI. The CDR3, as DNA: TGTGCCAGCTCACCAGGGGACAGCTTAGCCAAAAACATTCAGTACTTC. Amino acid sequence: CASSPGDSLAKNIQYF.

In this sample, this clonotype turned up a few times. The V and J genes are TRBV21-1 and TRBJ2-1; the D segment call TRBD2 is taken from the table without a DNA check. TRBV21-1 is a listed pseudogene. This CDR3 is built from 13 residues. The CDR3 reads CASGGAGGYEQFF. CDR3 in DNA: TGTGCCAGCGGTGGAGCGGGAGGCTATGAGCAGTTCTTC.

The sample holds a few counts of this clonotype. The chain's CDR3 is CASRGLAVSYEQYF. The CDR3 DNA reads TGTGCCAGCAGGGGACTAGCGGTGTCCTACGAGCAGTACTTC. The chain uses TRBV27 and TRBJ2-7; 11 bases are a match to TRBD2. Germline CDR1 reads MNHEY; CDR2 reads SMNVEV (reference sequence). J gave up 1 base and V 6 bases, and 2 bases lay outside the gene matches. The CDR3 totals 14 residues.

This clonotype was recorded at least ten times. The chain carries TRBV3-1 and TRBJ2-1; 9 nucleotides line up with TRBD2. Trimming took 0 bases from V and 8 from J; bases not matched to a gene: 11. This CDR3 contains 17 residues. CDR1 and CDR2 from the germline V gene are LGHDT and YNNKEL (reference sequence). Here the CDR3 DNA reads TGTGCCAGCAGCCAAGAGCGGGCGCTAGCGGGAATCGATGAGCAGTTCTTC. It specifies CASSQERALAGIDEQFF.

The chain employs TRBV7-3 and TRBJ2-2, with 13 bases that match TRBD2. The CDR3 spans 21 residues. CDR1 and CDR2 from the germline V gene are SGHTA and FQGTGA. V trimming: 1 base; J trimming: 5 bases; junction bases outside the gene matches: 16. CDR3 bases: TGTGCCAGCAGCTTAAAGGCGCCAGCTAGACTAGCGGGAGGTCGAACCGGGGAGCTGTTTTTT. It specifies CASSLKAPARLAGGRTGELFF.